What follows is one T cell receptor (beta chain) and its context. This sample is drawn from a study of shared clonotypes between healthy human individuals. With 6 bases removed from V and 2 bases from J, the gap between germline ends came to 11 bases. CDR3 length: 14 amino acids. Germline CDR1 and CDR2: ENHRY and SYGVKD. The table came from immunoSEQ multiplex PCR; TCRdb's copy has only in-frame clones and leaves some out. This table has roughly 1.4 million clones, less than 99% appearing once. The gene calls are TRBV10-3 and TRBJ1-5; D call uncertain. This TCR derives from a man aged 30 to 39 in good health. Sequenced input: naive CD4+ T cells sorted from blood. Subset given: CD45RA+ positively selected. The chain's CDR3 is CAIRANSGNQPQHF. The CDR3 coding sequence is TGTGCCATCAGGGCGAACAGTGGCAATCAGCCCCAGCATTTT.